A single sample gave rise to the 19 T cell receptor beta chains below, sequenced in a study of shared clonotypes between healthy human individuals. This table comes from immunoSEQ multiplex PCR, and its TCRdb copy is limited to in-frame clones, with some not included. This table holds about 2.4 million clones, 80% to 95% found once. The sequencing sample was made of naive CD4+ T cells from PBMCs. Subset of the sample: CD45RA+ positively selected. The receptors were gathered from a man between 18 and 35 years old in good health. Some clones in this sample may be carry-over from other donors' samples.

The CDR3 nucleotides read TGTGCCAGCAGAGAGAATTACAATGAGCAGTTCTTC. This codes for CASRENYNEQFF. The chain combines TRBV5-5 with TRBJ2-1; D not resolved. Germline values: CDR1 SGHKS, CDR2 YYEKEE (reference sequence). Between the trimmed V and J ends, which lost 5 bases and 4 bases, there was a span of 7 bases. The CDR3 is made up of 12 amino acids.

The chain employs TRBV5-1 and TRBJ1-4; 7 nucleotides line up with TRBD1. Germline V gene data show CDR1 as SGHRS and CDR2 as YFSETQ. V shed 5 bases and J 3 bases; nucleotides not matched to a gene: 7. This CDR3 is built from 15 residues. CDR3 DNA sequence: TGCGCCAGCAGAAGGGGGACAGCGCCTAATGAAAAACTGTTTTTT. Its protein is CASRRGTAPNEKLFF.

This chain joins TRBV4-2 and TRBJ2-5; D may correspond to TRBD1 or TRBD2 (5 bases each). From germline, CDR1 is LGHNA and CDR2 YNFKEQ. There are 13 residues in the CDR3. Trimming shortened V by 4 bases and J by 2 bases, and 8 bases separated the two germline ends. The CDR3 region is CASSRGVQETQYF. Here the CDR3 DNA reads TGTGCCAGCAGCCGAGGGGTTCAAGAGACCCAGTACTTC.

The chain is built from TRBV5-1 and TRBJ2-1, with 8 bases matching TRBD2. The CDR3 runs to 15 residues. The germline V gene has CDR1 SGHRS and CDR2 YFSETQ. The ends lost 6 bases at V and 0 bases at J; junction bases unmatched: 5. CDR3 coding DNA: TGCGCCAGCAACCGGGGGGGCTACTCCTACAATGAGCAGTTCTTC. As protein: CASNRGGYSYNEQFF. The variable domain in full, completed from reference TRBV5-1 and TRBJ2-1, reads KAGVTQTPRYLIKTRGQQVTLSCSPISGHRSVSWYQQTPGQGLQFLFEYFSETQRNKGNFPGRFSGRQFSNSRSEMNVSTLELGDSALYLCASNRGGYSYNEQFFGPGTRLTVL.

This chain links TRBV6-1 with TRBJ2-7; 8 bases fit TRBD2. Germline V gene lookup returns CDR1 MNHNS and CDR2 SASEGT. The CDR3 has 13 amino acids. Germline trimming cut 11 bases from V and 3 bases from J; bases unmatched to any gene: 9. The CDR3 reads CAVTPGGGYEQYF. In nucleotides, the CDR3 is TGTGCCGTCACCCCCGGGGGGGGCTACGAGCAGTACTTC.

The rearrangement uses TRBV30 and TRBJ2-5, with 7 bases aligning to TRBD1. The closer fit of TRBJ2-7 to the DNA end suggests the J call may be wrong. The CDR3 loop spans 14 amino acids. Germline V gene data show CDR1 as GTSNPN and CDR2 as SVGIG (reference sequence). This chain's CDR3 is CAWSTPGQLYEQYF. The CDR3 DNA follows: TGTGCCTGGAGTACCCCGGGACAGCTCTACGAGCAGTACTTC.

V usage is TRBV6-6 and J usage is TRBJ2-2; no firm D call. Germline loops: CDR1 MNHNY, CDR2 SVGAGI (reference sequence). V lost 7 bases and J lost 0, with 9 bases in between. CDR3 length: 14 residues. The CDR3 reads CASTPLANTGELFF. Here the CDR3 DNA reads TGTGCCAGCACCCCCCTCGCGAACACCGGGGAGCTGTTTTTT.

The V gene is TRBV28, the J gene TRBJ1-3; D not resolved. CDR1 and CDR2 from the germline V gene are MDHEN and SYDVKM. The V end lost 4 bases, the J end lost 0 bases, and 4 bases lay between the germline ends. The CDR3 runs 13 residues. DNA for the CDR3: TGTGCCAGCAGTTCCCTCTCTGGAAACACCATATATTTT. Amino acids: CASSSLSGNTIYF. Drawing the rest from reference TRBV28 and TRBJ1-3, the complete variable domain is DVKVTQSSRYLVKRTGEKVFLECVQDMDHENMFWYRQDPGLGLRLIYFSYDVKMKEKGDIPEGYSVSREKKERFSLILESASTNQTSMYLCASSSLSGNTIYFGEGSWLTVV.

The chain joins TRBV7-9 to TRBJ2-2, with 13 bases fitting TRBD2. Germline assignment: CDR1 SEHNR and CDR2 FQNEAQ (reference sequence). The CDR3 is made up of 18 amino acids. Trimming removed 6 bases from V and 7 bases from J; junction bases left unmatched: 14. The CDR3 sequence is CASRRTSGSRRDIGELFF. In nucleotides, the CDR3 is TGTGCCAGCAGGCGGACTAGCGGGAGTCGTCGGGACATCGGGGAGCTGTTTTTT.

Remarks on this clone: This specimen includes other DNA sequences encoding the same CDR3. V and J are TRBV7-2 and TRBJ1-1; maybe TRBD1 (6 bases). The CDR3 loop spans 13 amino acids. Trimming removed 4 bases at V and 2 bases at J, with 8 bases between. CDR1 SGHTA and CDR2 FQGNSA come from the germline V gene. The CDR3 reads CASSSQGNTEAFF. In DNA, the CDR3 is TGTGCCAGCAGCTCACAGGGCAACACTGAAGCTTTCTTT.

This CDR3 is CASRMTGGQNYGYTF. CDR3 DNA sequence: TGTGCCAGCAGGATGACAGGGGGGCAGAACTATGGCTACACCTTC. The chain couples TRBV6-1 to TRBJ1-2; 9 nucleotides match TRBD1. Germline CDR1 MNHNS, CDR2 SASEGT. The CDR3 runs to 15 residues. V lost 6 bases, J lost 2 bases, and 7 bases stayed unmatched.

V is TRBV6-4 and J is TRBJ2-1; 11 bases map to TRBD2. Trimming cost V 6 bases and J 4 bases; bases outside gene matches: 5. Germline loops: CDR1 MRHNA, CDR2 SNTAGT. The CDR3 sequence is 15 residues long. The DNA for the CDR3 is TGTGCCAGCAGGCGGACTAGCGGGCCTTACAATGAGCAGTTCTTC. Its translation is CASRRTSGPYNEQFF.

The chain recombines TRBV30 with TRBJ2-3; 12 positions match TRBD2. Germline assignment: CDR1 GTSNPN and CDR2 SVGIG (reference sequence). This CDR3 comprises 15 residues. The V and J ends lost 3 bases and 10 bases, in that order; junction bases with no gene match: 11. The CDR3 is CAWSPRTLAGGPQYF. CDR3 nucleotide sequence: TGTGCCTGGAGCCCGAGAACCCTAGCGGGAGGGCCGCAGTATTTT.

The V call is TRBV4-2, the J call TRBJ2-6; D may be TRBD1 (6 bases). Germline CDR1 and CDR2: LGHNA and YNFKEQ. This CDR3 spans 17 amino acids. V lost 1 base and J 1 base, leaving 11 bases between the germline ends. The CDR3 DNA follows: TGTGCCAGCAGCCAAGGACAGGAGTGGTCTGGGGCCAACGTCCTGACTTTC. It yields the protein CASSQGQEWSGANVLTF.

This clone came up once. The chain links TRBV9 to TRBJ2-7, with D unresolved. The ends were cut back, 4 bases at V and 2 bases at J, with 13 bases in the middle. The CDR3 consists of 14 residues. Germline CDR1 SGDLS, CDR2 YYNGEE. The CDR3 loop is CASSLSPSAYEQYF. Here the CDR3 DNA reads TGTGCCAGCAGCCTTAGCCCCAGCGCCTACGAGCAGTACTTC.

This chain joins TRBV2 and TRBJ2-7; 10 nucleotides agree with TRBD1. The CDR3 extends over 15 amino acids. CDR1 SNHLY and CDR2 FYNNEI come from the germline V gene. Trimming removed 4 bases from V and 2 bases from J; junction bases left unmatched: 5. The CDR3 loop is CASSGGQGLPYEQYF. As DNA, the CDR3 is TGTGCCAGCAGTGGGGGACAGGGGCTACCCTACGAGCAGTACTTC.

With regard to this clone: Distinct nucleotide sequences in the sample also encode this CDR3. The chain joins TRBV4-2 to TRBJ2-2, with 7 bases fitting TRBD2. Germline CDR1 is LGHNA and CDR2 is YNFKEQ. This CDR3 comprises 14 residues. V shed 0 bases and J 6 bases; nucleotides not matched to a gene: 1. CDR3 region: CASSQDGGSGELFF. In DNA, the CDR3 is TGTGCCAGCAGCCAAGACGGGGGGTCCGGGGAGCTGTTTTTT.

This clone has only a few counts. The genes are TRBV2 and TRBJ1-5; D remains unclear. This CDR3 comprises 12 residues. V was trimmed by 3 bases and J by 11 bases, leaving 11 bases between them. CDR1 is SNHLY and CDR2 is FYNNEI in the germline V gene. The CDR3 region is CASSDDIQAQHF. Written as DNA, the CDR3 is TGTGCCAGCAGTGACGATATTCAAGCCCAGCATTTT.

V usage is TRBV7-2 and J usage is TRBJ2-5; 9 nucleotides align to TRBD1. J gave up 1 base and V 3 bases, and 3 bases lay outside the gene matches. This CDR3 contains 15 residues. From germline, CDR1 is SGHTA and CDR2 FQGNSA. The CDR3 reads CASSLGTGPQETQYF. CDR3 coding DNA: TGTGCCAGCAGCTTGGGGACAGGGCCCCAAGAGACCCAGTACTTC.